Listed below are T cell receptor beta chains from one sample, sequenced in a study of blood T cell repertoires in COVID-19. The protocol was immunoSEQ multiplex PCR, while the TCRdb copy is restricted to in-frame clones and leaves out a portion. Among over 200,000 clones listed, under 90% were seen once. Sample: peripheral blood. Receptors were obtained from a man aged 55 to 70 who had recovered from COVID-19. CDR3s include the opening cysteine and the closing phenylalanine or tryptophan. D genes are given only for firm matches. Size tells how often a clone was seen (once, few, many) or the class of an expanded clone, and some rows leave it out.

>TRBJ1-5|TRBV28|.|.
TGTGCCAGCAGTTTATTCGGCGGGTACAATCAGCCCCAGCATTTT
CASSLFGGYNQPQHF
>TRBJ2-2|TRBV7-7|.|.
TGTGCTAGCAGCTTACGGGAGTCCGGGGAGCTGTTTTTT
CASSLRESGELFF
>TRBJ2-7|TRBV11-2|.|.
TGTGCCAGCAGCTTAGGGCCCAGGGGCTACGAGCAGTACTTC
CASSLGPRGYEQYF
>TRBJ2-7|TRBV27|.|.
TGTGCCAGCAGTTTATATCCAGGGGCAGGCGAGCAGTACTTC
CASSLYPGAGEQYF
>TRBJ2-1|TRBV5-5|.|.
TGTGCCAGCAGCCTGGTGGTCGGGTCAAGCAGCTACAATGAGCAGTTCTTC
CASSLVVGSSSYNEQFF
>TRBJ2-3|TRBV27|TRBD2|.
TGTGCCAGCAGTTTAGCGGGAGGTTGGACAGATACGCAGTATTTT
CASSLAGGWTDTQYF
>TRBJ2-5|TRBV5-1|.|.
TGCGCCAGCAGCTTGGGGGAGTCAGGGACCCAGTACTTC
CASSLGESGTQYF
>TRBJ1-2|TRBV15|TRBD1|.
TGTGCCACCAGCAGAGATTTAGACAGGGGGAGCTACACCTTC
CATSRDLDRGSYTF
>TRBJ1-6|TRBV7-3|.|.
TGTGCCAGCAGCGTAGATTCCAATTCACCCCTCCACTTT
CASSVDSNSPLHF
>TRBJ1-3|TRBV10-3|.|.
TGTGCCATCAGTGACCAGTTATCTGGAAACACCATATATTTT
CAISDQLSGNTIYF
>TRBJ2-7|TRBV3-1/TRBV3-2|.|once
TGTGCCAGCAGCACGCGGGACAGCCGGACCTACGAGCAGTACTTC
CASSTRDSRTYEQYF
>TRBJ2-1|TRBV24-1|.|.
TGTGCCACCAGTAGGACAGACTACAATGAGCAGTTCTTC
CATSRTDYNEQFF
>TRBJ2-3|TRBV5-1|TRBD2|.
TGCGCCAGCCATCGGACTAGCGGGAGTACAGATACGCAGTATTTT
CASHRTSGSTDTQYF
>TRBJ2-2|TRBV9|.|.
TGTGCCAGCAGCGCCCGGAGCTACACCGGGGAGCTGTTTTTT
CASSARSYTGELFF
>TRBJ2-5|TRBV16|TRBD2|once
TGTGCCAGCAGCCCTCCCCCCCTAGCGGGGGGCCGCGGAGAGACCCAGTACTTC
CASSPPPLAGGRGETQYF
>TRBJ2-1|TRBV20-1|.|once
TGCAGTGCTAATCTAGCGCGGTTCTTC
CSANLARFF
>TRBJ2-5|TRBV15|TRBD2|.
TGTGCCACCAGCGGCGCACTAGCGGGGTACGAAGAGACCCAGTACTTC
CATSGALAGYEETQYF
>TRBJ2-5|TRBV6-5|TRBD1|.
TGTGCCAGCAGTTGGGACAGGGGTTCTCGGGAGACCCAGTACTTC
CASSWDRGSRETQYF
>TRBJ1-2|TRBV11-2|.|.
TGTGCCAGCAGCTTAGATAACAGATATGGCTACACCTTC
CASSLDNRYGYTF
>TRBJ1-6|TRBV18|.|.
TGTGCCAGCTCACCTTATTCTGACAGTGTGACACCCCTCCACTTT
CASSPYSDSVTPLHF
>TRBJ1-2|TRBV7-3|TRBD1|many
TGTGCCAGCAGCTTACAAGGACAGGGCTATGGCTACACCTTC
CASSLQGQGYGYTF
>TRBJ1-1|TRBV4-1|TRBD1|once
TGCGCCAGCAGCCACCCCCCTGGGGACAGGGGGCATAGGATGAACACTGAAGCTTTCTTT
CASSHPPGDRGHRMNTEAFF
>TRBJ1-6|TRBV5-1|.|.
TGCGCCAGCAGCTTGGCCGGGGGTTTCGGTTCACCCCTCCACTTT
CASSLAGGFGSPLHF
>TRBJ2-1|TRBV4-2|TRBD2|once
TGTGCCAGCAGCCATCTAGCGGGGCCCCAATTCTTC
CASSHLAGPQFF
>TRBJ1-2|TRBV7-8|TRBD1|.
TGTGCCAGCAGCTTTAGGACATCAGGGGGTCCCAACTATGGCTACACCTTC
CASSFRTSGGPNYGYTF
>TRBJ1-5|TRBV28|TRBD1|.
TGTGCCAGCAGTTTATTAGGGGCAGGGGGCCGGCAGCCCCAGCATTTT
CASSLLGAGGRQPQHF
>TRBJ1-2|TRBV28|.|many
TGTGCCAGCACCGCAGGGGTTCGGGGAGGCTACACCTTC
CASTAGVRGGYTF
>TRBJ1-2|TRBV7-9|.|.
TGTGCCAGCAGCTTAGCAACGGACTCTTATGGCTACACCTTC
CASSLATDSYGYTF
>TRBJ2-3|TRBV14|.|.
TGTGCCAGCAGCCAAGATGCCCTGGCCACAGATACGCAGTATTTT
CASSQDALATDTQYF
>TRBJ2-3|TRBV19|TRBD2|.
TGTGCCAGTATCGAAGCGGGAGCGTCAGATACGCAGTATTTT
CASIEAGASDTQYF
>TRBJ2-5|TRBV7-2|TRBD2|.
TGTGCCAGCAGCTCCCAGGGGACTAGCGGGACTGAGACCCAGTACTTC
CASSSQGTSGTETQYF
>TRBJ1-1|TRBV5-1|.|.
TGCGCCAGCAGCCAACAGCTCATGAACACTGAAGCTTTCTTT
CASSQQLMNTEAFF
>TRBJ2-3|TRBV6-6|TRBD2|.
TGTGCCAGCAGTTTGCCTAGCGGGGTGGGCACAGATACGCAGTATTTT
CASSLPSGVGTDTQYF
>TRBJ1-2|TRBV9|.|.
TGTGCCAGCAGCGTAGAACAGGGTAAATCAGGCTACACCTTC
CASSVEQGKSGYTF
>TRBJ1-5|TRBV30|TRBD1|.
TGTGCCTGGAGTTCCCGATCCGGGACAGGGTTGAATCAGCCCCAGCATTTT
CAWSSRSGTGLNQPQHF
>TRBJ2-2|TRBV27|.|once
TGTGCCAGCAGTTTAAGTGTCGCGCCGAACACCGGGGAGCTGTTTTTT
CASSLSVAPNTGELFF
>TRBJ2-3|TRBV11-3|TRBD1|.
TGTGCCAGCAGCCCACACTCTCTCGACAGGGCCGTTTCAGATACGCAGTATTTT
CASSPHSLDRAVSDTQYF
>TRBJ1-2|TRBV5-1|.|few
TGCGCCAGCAGCTTGGCCCCGTATGGCTACACCTTC
CASSLAPYGYTF
>TRBJ2-5|TRBV5-1|.|once
TGCGCCAGCAGCTGGGGAGCCTCAGGTATCCAAGAGACCCAGTACTTC
CASSWGASGIQETQYF
>TRBJ1-5|TRBV2|.|.
TGTGCCAGCAGTGCAGCCCCTTACAATCAGCCCCAGCATTTT
CASSAAPYNQPQHF
>TRBJ1-3|TRBV5-1|.|.
TGCGCCAGCAGCTCCGTGGGAGGCTCTGGAAACACCATATATTTT
CASSSVGGSGNTIYF
>TRBJ2-5|TRBV2|TRBD2|.
TGTGCCAGCAGCTCAGGCAGACTAGCGGGGGGAGAGACCCAGTACTTC
CASSSGRLAGGETQYF
>TRBJ2-6|TRBV5-4|TRBD1|.
TGTGCCAGCAACGAGGGACAGTATATCTCTGGGGCCAACGTCCTGACTTTC
CASNEGQYISGANVLTF
>TRBJ2-1|TRBV6-6|.|.
TGTGCCAGCAGTTACGAAACGGACAGCTACAATGAGCAGTTCTTC
CASSYETDSYNEQFF
>TRBJ1-2|TRBV15|TRBD1|.
TGTGCCACCAGCCCTTCCGGGACAGGGTCTATTTCGGGTGGCTACACCTTC
CATSPSGTGSISGGYTF
>TRBJ2-1|TRBV7-2|.|.
TGTGCCAGCAGCCCACGGGGGGCAGGGCCGATCTTC
CASSPRGAGPIF
>TRBJ2-7|TRBV27|TRBD1|.
TGTGCCAGCAACGACGGGACAGGGGCAGTCGAGCAGTACTTC
CASNDGTGAVEQYF
>TRBJ2-5|TRBV27|.|.
TGTGCCAGCAGTTCGACGAGGAGGGGGCTTGAGGAGACCCAGTACTTC
CASSSTRRGLEETQYF
>TRBJ1-6|TRBV19|TRBD1|.
TGTGCCAGTAGTAGCAAGCAGGGGGCTGGTTCACCCCTCCACTTT
CASSSKQGAGSPLHF